The clone carrying this T cell receptor (beta chain) was found a few times. This sample is part of a study of human T cells and chemical hapten exposure. Study overall: Largely, small differences in pooled library volume made per-sample TCR yields vary.

Indicated time point: healthy volunteer bleed at 2 weeks. Total RNA extraction was carried out from unfractionated whole blood. Each cDNA molecule in the library carried unique molecular identifiers. Under the authors' procedure: Counts of TCRs in each sample centred on a median of approximately 100,000 and extended from about 24,000 to 680,000. TCRdb processed the RACE reads anew with MiXCR; each CDR3 protein has one entry. Clone size and V and J calls follow TCRdb, not the original study. The sample contains 30,000 or so distinct CDR3 sequences, 6.5% to 9% of which appear only once. The V segment lost 6 bases and the J segment 2 bases; nucleotides outside the gene matches: 6. The CDR3 contains 15 residues.

Sample: whole blood. This chain joins TRBV12-3 or TRBV12-4 and TRBJ2-3; 9 positions agree with TRBD2. This receptor was taken from a human donor in good health. Some clones in this sample may be carry-over from other donors' samples. The CDR3 is CASRRGGPLTDTQYF. The DNA for the CDR3 is TGTGCCAGCAGGCGGGGGGGCCCTCTCACAGATACGCAGTATTTT.